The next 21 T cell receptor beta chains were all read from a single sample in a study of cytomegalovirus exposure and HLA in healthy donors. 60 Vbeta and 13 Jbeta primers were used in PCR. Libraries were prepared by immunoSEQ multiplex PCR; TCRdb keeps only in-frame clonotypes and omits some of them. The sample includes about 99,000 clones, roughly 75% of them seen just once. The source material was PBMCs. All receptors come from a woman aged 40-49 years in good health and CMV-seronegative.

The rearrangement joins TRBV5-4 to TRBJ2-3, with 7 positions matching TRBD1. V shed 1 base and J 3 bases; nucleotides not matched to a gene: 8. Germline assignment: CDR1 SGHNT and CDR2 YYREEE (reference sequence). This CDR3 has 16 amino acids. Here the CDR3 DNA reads TGTGCCAGCAGCTTGAGGTTAGGGGGCCAGACAGATACGCAGTATTTT. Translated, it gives CASSLRLGGQTDTQYF.

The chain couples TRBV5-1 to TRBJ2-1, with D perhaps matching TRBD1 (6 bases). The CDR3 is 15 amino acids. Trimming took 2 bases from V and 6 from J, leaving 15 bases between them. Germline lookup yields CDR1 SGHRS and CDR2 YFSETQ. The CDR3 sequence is CASSFRGGGRNEQFF. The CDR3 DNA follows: TGCGCCAGCAGCTTTCGAGGGGGTGGTCGCAATGAGCAGTTCTTC.

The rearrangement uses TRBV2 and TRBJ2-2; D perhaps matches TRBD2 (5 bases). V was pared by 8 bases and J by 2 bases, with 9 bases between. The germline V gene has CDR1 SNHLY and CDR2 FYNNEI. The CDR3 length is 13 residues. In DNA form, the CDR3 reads TGTGCCAGCGGACTCCCTAACACCGGGGAGCTGTTTTTT. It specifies CASGLPNTGELFF.

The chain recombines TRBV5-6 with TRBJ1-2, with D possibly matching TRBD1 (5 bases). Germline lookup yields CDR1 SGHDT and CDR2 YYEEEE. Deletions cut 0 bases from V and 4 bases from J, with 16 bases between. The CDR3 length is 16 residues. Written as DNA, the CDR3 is TGTGCCAGCAGCTTGGTAGATGCCAGGGAAGCCTATGGCTACACCTTC. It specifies CASSLVDAREAYGYTF.

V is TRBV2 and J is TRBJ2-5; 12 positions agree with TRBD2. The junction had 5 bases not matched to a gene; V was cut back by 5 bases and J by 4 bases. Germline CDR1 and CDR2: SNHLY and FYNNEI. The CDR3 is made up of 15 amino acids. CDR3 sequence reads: CASSPTSGRRETQYF. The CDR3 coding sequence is TGTGCCAGCAGTCCGACTAGCGGGAGACGAGAGACCCAGTACTTC.

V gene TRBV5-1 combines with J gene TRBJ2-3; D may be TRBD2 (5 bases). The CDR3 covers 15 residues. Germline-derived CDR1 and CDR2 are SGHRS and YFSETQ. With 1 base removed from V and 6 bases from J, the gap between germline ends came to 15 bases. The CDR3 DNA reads TGCGCCAGCAGCTTGAATTGGCTAGCCGCTGATACGCAGTATTTT. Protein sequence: CASSLNWLAADTQYF.

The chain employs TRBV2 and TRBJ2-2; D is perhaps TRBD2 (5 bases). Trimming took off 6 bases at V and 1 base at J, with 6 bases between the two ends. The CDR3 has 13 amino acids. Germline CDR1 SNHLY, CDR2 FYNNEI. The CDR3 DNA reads TGTGCCAGCAGACGGGAGAACACCGGGGAGCTGTTTTTT. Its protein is CASRRENTGELFF.

The CDR3 loop is CASSLRGYGYTF. The CDR3 nucleotides are TGTGCCAGCAGTTTGAGGGGGTATGGCTACACCTTC. The chain has TRBV28 and TRBJ1-2; tentative D call: TRBD1 (6 bases). With 3 bases removed from V and 5 bases from J, the gap between germline ends came to 7 bases. CDR1 is MDHEN and CDR2 is SYDVKM in the germline V gene. The CDR3 extends over 12 amino acids.

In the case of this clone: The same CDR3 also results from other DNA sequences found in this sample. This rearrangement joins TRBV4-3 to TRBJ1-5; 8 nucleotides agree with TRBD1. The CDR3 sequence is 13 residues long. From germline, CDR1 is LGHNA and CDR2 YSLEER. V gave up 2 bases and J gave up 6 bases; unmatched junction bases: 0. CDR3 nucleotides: TGCGCCAGCAGCCAAACAGGGGGTCAGCCCCAGCATTTT. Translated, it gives CASSQTGGQPQHF.

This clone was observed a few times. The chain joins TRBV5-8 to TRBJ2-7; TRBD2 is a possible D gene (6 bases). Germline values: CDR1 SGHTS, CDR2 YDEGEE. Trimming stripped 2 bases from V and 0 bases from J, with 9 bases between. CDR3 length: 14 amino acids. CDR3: CASSFAEGSYEQYF. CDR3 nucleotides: TGTGCCAGCAGCTTCGCGGAGGGCTCCTACGAGCAGTACTTC.

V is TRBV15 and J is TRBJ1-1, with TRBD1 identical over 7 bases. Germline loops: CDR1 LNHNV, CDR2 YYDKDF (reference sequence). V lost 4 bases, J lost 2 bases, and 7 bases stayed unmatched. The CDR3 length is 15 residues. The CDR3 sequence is CATSINVGGNTEAFF. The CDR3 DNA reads TGTGCCACCAGCATCAACGTAGGGGGCAACACTGAAGCTTTCTTT.

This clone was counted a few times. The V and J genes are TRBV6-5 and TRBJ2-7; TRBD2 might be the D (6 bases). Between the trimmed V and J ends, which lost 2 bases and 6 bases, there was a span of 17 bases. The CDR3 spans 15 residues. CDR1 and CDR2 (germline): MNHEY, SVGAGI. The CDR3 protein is CASSYLGLPGGEQYF. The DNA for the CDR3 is TGTGCCAGCAGTTACCTCGGACTACCCGGGGGCGAGCAGTACTTC.

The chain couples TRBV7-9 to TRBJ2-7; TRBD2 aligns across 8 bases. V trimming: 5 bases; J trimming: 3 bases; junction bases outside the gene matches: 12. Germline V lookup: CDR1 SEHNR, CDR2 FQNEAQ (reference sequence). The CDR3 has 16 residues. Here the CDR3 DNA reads TGTGCCAGCAGCCCGGCCCGACTAGCGCTGCGCTACGAGCAGTACTTC. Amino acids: CASSPARLALRYEQYF.

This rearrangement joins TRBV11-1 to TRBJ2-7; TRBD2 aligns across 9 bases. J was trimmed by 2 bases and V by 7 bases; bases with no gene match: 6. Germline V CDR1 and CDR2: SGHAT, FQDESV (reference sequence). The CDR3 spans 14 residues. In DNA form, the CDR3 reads TGTGCCAGCACCTCGGCGGGAGGGCCCTACGAGCAGTACTTC. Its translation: CASTSAGGPYEQYF.

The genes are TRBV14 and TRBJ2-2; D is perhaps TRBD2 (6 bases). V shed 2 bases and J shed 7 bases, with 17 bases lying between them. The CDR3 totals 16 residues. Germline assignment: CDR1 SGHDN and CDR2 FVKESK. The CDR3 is CASSQSGGPMVGELFF. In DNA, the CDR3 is TGTGCCAGCAGCCAATCCGGAGGGCCCATGGTCGGGGAGCTGTTTTTT. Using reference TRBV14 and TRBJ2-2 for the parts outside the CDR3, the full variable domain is EAGVTQFPSHSVIEKGQTVTLRCDPISGHDNLYWYRRVMGKEIKFLLHFVKESKQDESGMPNNRFLAERTGGTYSTLKVQPAELEDSGVYFCASSQSGGPMVGELFFGEGSRLTVL.

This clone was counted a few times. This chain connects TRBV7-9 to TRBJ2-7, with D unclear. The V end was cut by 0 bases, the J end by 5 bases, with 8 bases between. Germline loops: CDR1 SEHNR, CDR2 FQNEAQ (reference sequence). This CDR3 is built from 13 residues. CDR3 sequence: CASSLAAANEQYF. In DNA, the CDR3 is TGTGCCAGCAGCTTAGCAGCCGCGAACGAGCAGTACTTC.

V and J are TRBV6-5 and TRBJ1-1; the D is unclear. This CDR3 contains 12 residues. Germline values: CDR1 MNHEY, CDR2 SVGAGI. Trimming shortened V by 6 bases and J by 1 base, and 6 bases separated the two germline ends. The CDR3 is CASSFRNTEAFF. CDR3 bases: TGTGCCAGCAGCTTCAGGAACACTGAAGCTTTCTTT.

CDR3 protein: CASSQERAIYTF. Here the CDR3 DNA reads TGTGCCAGCAGCCAAGAGAGGGCAATCTACACCTTC. The chain combines TRBV4-2 with TRBJ1-2; D call uncertain. The CDR3 loop spans 12 amino acids. Trimming removed 0 bases at V and 10 bases at J, with 9 bases between. The V gene's germline CDR1 is LGHNA and CDR2 YNFKEQ.

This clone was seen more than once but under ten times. CDR3 amino acids: CASARGNNEQFF. The CDR3 DNA reads as TGTGCTAGTGCGCGGGGGAACAATGAGCAGTTCTTC. This chain links TRBV12-5 with TRBJ2-1; 7 bases match TRBD2. The CDR3 consists of 12 residues. Germline V gives CDR1 LGHNT, CDR2 FRNRAP. V lost 7 bases and J lost 5; bases outside the gene matches: 2.

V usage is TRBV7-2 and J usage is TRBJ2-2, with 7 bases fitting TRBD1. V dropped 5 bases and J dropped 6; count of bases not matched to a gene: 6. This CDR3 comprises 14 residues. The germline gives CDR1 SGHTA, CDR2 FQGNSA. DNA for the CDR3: TGTGCCAGCAGCCCTGACAGGGAACCCGGGGAGCTGTTTTTT. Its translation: CASSPDREPGELFF.

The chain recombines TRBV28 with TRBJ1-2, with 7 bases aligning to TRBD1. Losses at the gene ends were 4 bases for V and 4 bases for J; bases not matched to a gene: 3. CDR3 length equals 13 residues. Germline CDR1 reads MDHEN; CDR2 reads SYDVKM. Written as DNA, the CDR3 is TGTGCCAGCAGTTGGGGACAGCCCTATGGCTACACCTTC. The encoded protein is CASSWGQPYGYTF.